This TCR beta chain derives from a study of spatial heterogeneity in lung cancer. Study details: An average of more than ten raw reads was observed per unique TCR and UMI combination.

This sample's time point: sample taken at primary tumor resection. Researchers sequenced whole RNA taken from tumor, nontumor lung or frozen PBMC without sorting. A unique molecular identifier was carried by every single TCR cDNA molecule. MiXCR, run by TCRdb on the 5' RACE reads, gives a single entry per CDR3 protein. The sample has 20,000 to 25,000 distinct CDR3 sequences, around 4.3% seen once; the top ten hold 6.5% to 9%. This clonotype was observed a few times. A much larger clone differs from this one at a single base, so this may be a read error. This sample comprised PBMCs, obtained at surgery. This TCR was recovered from a male donor with early-stage non-small cell lung cancer.

CDR3 sequence reads: CANSRRPGQTYNEQFF. CDR3 bases: TGTGCCAACAGCCGACGTCCGGGACAGACTTACAATGAGCAGTTCTTC. V usage is TRBV28 and J usage is TRBJ2-1, with 7 bases that match TRBD1. Per germline, CDR1 MDHEN and CDR2 SYDVKM. The CDR3 loop spans 16 amino acids. J gave up 4 bases and V 10 bases, and 16 bases lay outside the gene matches.